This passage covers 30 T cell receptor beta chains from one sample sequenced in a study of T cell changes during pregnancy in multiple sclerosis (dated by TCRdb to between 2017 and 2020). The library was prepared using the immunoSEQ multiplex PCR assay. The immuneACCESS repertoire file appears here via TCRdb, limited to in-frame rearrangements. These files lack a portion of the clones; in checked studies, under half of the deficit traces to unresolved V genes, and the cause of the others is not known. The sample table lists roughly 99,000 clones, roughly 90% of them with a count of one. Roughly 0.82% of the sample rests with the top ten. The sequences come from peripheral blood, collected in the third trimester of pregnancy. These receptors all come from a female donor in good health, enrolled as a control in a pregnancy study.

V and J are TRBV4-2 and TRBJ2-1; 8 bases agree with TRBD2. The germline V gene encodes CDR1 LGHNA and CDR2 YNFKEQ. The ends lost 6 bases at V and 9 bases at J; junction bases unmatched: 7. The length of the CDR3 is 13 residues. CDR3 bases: TGTGCCAGCAGTCCCGGGGGGGGAGGTGAGCAGTTCTTC. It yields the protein CASSPGGGGEQFF.

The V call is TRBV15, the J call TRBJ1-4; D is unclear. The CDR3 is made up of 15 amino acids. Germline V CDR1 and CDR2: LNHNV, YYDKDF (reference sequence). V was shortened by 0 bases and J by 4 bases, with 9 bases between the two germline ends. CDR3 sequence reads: CATSRDPRLNEKLFF. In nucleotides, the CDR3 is TGTGCCACCAGCAGAGACCCCAGGCTTAATGAAAAACTGTTTTTT.

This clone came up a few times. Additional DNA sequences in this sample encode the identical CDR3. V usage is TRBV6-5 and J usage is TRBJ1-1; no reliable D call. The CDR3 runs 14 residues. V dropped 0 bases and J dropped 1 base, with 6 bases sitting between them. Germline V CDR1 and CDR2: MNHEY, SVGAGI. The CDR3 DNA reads TGTGCCAGCAGTTACTCGCGAGGGAACACTGAAGCTTTCTTT. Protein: CASSYSRGNTEAFF.

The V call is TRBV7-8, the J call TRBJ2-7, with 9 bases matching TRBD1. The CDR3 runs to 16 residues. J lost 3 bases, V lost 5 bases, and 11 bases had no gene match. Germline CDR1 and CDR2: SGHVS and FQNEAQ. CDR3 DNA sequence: TGTGCCAGCAGCCAAGGCGAGGGACAGGGATTCTACGAGCAGTACTTC. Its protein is CASSQGEGQGFYEQYF. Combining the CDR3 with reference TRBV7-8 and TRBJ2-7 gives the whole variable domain GAGVSQSPRYKVAKRGQDVALRCDPISGHVSLFWYQQALGQGPEFLTYFQNEAQLDKSGLPSDRFFAERPEGSVSTLKIQRTQQEDSAVYLCASSQGEGQGFYEQYFGPGTRLTVT.

Here the CDR3 DNA reads TGTGCCAGCAGCGTAGGCGTCGGACTCTACGAGCAGTACTTC. Translated: CASSVGVGLYEQYF. The chain recombines TRBV9 with TRBJ2-7, with D possibly TRBD2 on 5 matching bases. The V gene's germline CDR1 is SGDLS and CDR2 YYNGEE. This CDR3 has 14 residues. Trimming pared 0 bases from V and 3 bases from J, leaving 10 bases between.

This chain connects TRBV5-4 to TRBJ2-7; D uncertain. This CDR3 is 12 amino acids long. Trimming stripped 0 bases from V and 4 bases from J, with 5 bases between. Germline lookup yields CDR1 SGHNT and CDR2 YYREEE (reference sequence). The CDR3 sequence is CASSLDRYEQYF. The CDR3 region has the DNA TGTGCCAGCAGCTTGGACCGGTACGAGCAGTACTTC.

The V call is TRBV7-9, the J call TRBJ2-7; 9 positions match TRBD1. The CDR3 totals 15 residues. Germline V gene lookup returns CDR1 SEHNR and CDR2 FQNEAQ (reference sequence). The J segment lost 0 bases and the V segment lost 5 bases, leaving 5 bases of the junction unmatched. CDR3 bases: TGTGCCAGCAGCCCTAGGACAGGGGACTCCTACGAGCAGTACTTC. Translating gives CASSPRTGDSYEQYF. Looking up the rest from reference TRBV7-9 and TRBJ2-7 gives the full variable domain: DTGVSQNPRHKITKRGQNVTFRCDPISEHNRLYWYRQTLGQGPEFLTYFQNEAQLEKSRLLSDRFSAERPKGSFSTLEIQRTEQGDSAMYLCASSPRTGDSYEQYFGPGTRLTVT.

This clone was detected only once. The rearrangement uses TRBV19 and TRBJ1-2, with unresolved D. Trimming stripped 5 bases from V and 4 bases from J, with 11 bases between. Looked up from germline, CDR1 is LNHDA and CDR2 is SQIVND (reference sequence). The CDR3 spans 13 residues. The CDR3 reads CASSGRVGYGYTF. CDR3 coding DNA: TGTGCCAGTAGTGGGAGGGTTGGCTATGGCTACACCTTC.

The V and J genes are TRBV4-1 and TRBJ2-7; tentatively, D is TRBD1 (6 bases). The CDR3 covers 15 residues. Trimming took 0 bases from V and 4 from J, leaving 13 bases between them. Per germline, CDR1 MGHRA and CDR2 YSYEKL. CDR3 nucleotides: TGCGCCAGCAGCCAAGACGGACAGAAAGGGTACGAGCAGTACTTC. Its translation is CASSQDGQKGYEQYF.

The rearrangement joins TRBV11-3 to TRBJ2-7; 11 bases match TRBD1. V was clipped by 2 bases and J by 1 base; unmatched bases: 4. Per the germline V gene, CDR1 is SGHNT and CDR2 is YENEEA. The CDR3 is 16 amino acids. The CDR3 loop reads CASSLSGTGGSYEQYF. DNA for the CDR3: TGTGCCAGCAGCTTATCTGGGACAGGGGGATCCTACGAGCAGTACTTC.

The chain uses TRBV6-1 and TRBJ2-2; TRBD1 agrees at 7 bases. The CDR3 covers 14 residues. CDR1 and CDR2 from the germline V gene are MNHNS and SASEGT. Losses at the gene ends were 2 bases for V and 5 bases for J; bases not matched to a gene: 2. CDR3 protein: CASSEQGDTGELFF. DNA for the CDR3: TGTGCCAGCAGTGAACAGGGGGATACCGGGGAGCTGTTTTTT.

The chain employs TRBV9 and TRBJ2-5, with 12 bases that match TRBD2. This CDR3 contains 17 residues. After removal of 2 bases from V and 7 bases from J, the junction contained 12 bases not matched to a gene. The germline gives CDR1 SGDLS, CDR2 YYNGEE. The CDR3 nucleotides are TGTGCCAGCAGCGTTACTAGCGGGGGGCCCAATGGTGGGACCCAGTACTTC. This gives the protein CASSVTSGGPNGGTQYF.

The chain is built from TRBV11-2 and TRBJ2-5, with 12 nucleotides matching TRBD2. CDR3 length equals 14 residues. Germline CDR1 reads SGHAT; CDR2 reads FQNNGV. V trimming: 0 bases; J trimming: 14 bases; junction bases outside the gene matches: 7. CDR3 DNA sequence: TGTGCCAGCAGCTTAGATCGAACTAGCGGGGGGCCTTACTTC. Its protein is CASSLDRTSGGPYF.

The CDR3 nucleotides read TGCGCCAGCAGCTTCCGGACTAGCGGGGTCACAGATACGCAGTATTTT. Translating gives CASSFRTSGVTDTQYF. The chain links TRBV5-1 to TRBJ2-3; TRBD2 matches 12 bases. CDR1 and CDR2 from the germline V gene are SGHRS and YFSETQ. Germline trimming cut 2 bases from V and 2 bases from J; bases unmatched to any gene: 3. The CDR3 sequence is 16 residues long.

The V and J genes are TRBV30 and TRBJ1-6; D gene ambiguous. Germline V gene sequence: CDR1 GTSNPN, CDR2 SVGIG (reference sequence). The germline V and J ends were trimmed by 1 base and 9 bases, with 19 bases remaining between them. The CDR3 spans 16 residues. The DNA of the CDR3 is TGTGCCTGGAGTGGATTTTCCACGATCCCTATTTCACCCCTCCACTTT. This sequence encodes CAWSGFSTIPISPLHF.

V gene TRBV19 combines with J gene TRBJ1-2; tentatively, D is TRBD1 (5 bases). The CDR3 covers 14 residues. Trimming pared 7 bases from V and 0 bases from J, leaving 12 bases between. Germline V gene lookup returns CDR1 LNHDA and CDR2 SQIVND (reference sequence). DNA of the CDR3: TGTGCCAGTAAGGGCAGGGTCTCTAACTATGGCTACACCTTC. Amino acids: CASKGRVSNYGYTF. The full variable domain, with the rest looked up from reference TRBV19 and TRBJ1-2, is DGGITQSPKYLFRKEGQNVTLSCEQNLNHDAMYWYRQDPGQGLRLIYYSQIVNDFQKGDIAEGYSVSREKKESFPLTVTSAQKNPTAFYLCASKGRVSNYGYTFGSGTRLTVV.

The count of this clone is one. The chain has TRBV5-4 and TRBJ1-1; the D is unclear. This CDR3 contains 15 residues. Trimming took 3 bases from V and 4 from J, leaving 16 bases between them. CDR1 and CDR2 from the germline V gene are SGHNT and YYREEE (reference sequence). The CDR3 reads CASSYLLGKATEAFF. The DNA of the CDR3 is TGTGCCAGCAGCTATCTTTTGGGCAAGGCCACTGAAGCTTTCTTT. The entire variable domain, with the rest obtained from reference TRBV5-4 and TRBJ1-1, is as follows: ETGVTQSPTHLIKTRGQQVTLRCSSQSGHNTVSWYQQALGQGPQFIFQYYREEENGRGNFPPRFSGLQFPNYSSELNVNALELDDSALYLCASSYLLGKATEAFFGQGTRLTVV.

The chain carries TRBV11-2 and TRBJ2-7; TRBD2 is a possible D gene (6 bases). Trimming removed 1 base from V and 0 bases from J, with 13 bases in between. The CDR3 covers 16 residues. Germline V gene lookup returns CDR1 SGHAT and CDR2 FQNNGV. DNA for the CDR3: TGTGCCAGCAGCTTAGGGATCGGACTAAGCTCCTACGAGCAGTACTTC. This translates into CASSLGIGLSSYEQYF.

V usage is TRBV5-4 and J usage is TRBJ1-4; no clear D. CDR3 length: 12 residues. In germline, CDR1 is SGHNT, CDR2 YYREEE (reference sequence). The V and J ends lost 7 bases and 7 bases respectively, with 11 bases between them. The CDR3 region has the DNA TGTGCCAGCTCGGAGGACGGTGAAAAACTGTTTTTT. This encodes CASSEDGEKLFF. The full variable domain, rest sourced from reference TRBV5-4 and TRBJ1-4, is ETGVTQSPTHLIKTRGQQVTLRCSSQSGHNTVSWYQQALGQGPQFIFQYYREEENGRGNFPPRFSGLQFPNYSSELNVNALELDDSALYLCASSEDGEKLFFGSGTQLSVL.

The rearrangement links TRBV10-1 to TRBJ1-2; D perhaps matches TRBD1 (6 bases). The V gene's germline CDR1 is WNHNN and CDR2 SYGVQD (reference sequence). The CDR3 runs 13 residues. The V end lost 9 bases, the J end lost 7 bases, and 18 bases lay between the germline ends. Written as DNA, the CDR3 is TGCGCCAGACGGGACATCCACGGGTCTGGCTACACCTTC. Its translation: CARRDIHGSGYTF.

The CDR3 sequence is CASSVESGLAGETQYF. CDR3 DNA sequence: TGTGCCAGCAGCGTAGAGTCCGGACTAGCGGGAGAGACCCAGTACTTC. V gene TRBV9 combines with J gene TRBJ2-5, with TRBD2 matching over 11 bases. The trim removed 0 bases at V and 4 bases at J, leaving 5 bases unmatched. CDR1 is SGDLS and CDR2 is YYNGEE in the germline V gene. The CDR3 is made up of 16 amino acids.

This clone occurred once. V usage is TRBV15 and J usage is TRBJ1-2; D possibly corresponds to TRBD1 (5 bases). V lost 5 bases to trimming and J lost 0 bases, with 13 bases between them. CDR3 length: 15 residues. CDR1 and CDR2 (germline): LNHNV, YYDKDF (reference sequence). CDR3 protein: CATSSGLSTNYGYTF. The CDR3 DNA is TGTGCCACCAGCTCGGGACTCTCTACTAACTATGGCTACACCTTC.

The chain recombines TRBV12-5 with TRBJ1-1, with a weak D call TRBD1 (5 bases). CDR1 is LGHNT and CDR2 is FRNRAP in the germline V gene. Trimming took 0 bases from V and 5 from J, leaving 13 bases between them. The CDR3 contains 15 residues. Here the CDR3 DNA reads TGTGCTAGTGGTTTGGTACTCGGCAGGGCGACTGAAGCTTTCTTT. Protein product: CASGLVLGRATEAFF. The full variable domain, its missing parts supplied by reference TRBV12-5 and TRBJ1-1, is DARVTQTPRHKVTEMGQEVTMRCQPILGHNTVFWYRQTMMQGLELLAYFRNRAPLDDSGMPKDRFSAEMPDATLATLKIQPSEPRDSAVYFCASGLVLGRATEAFFGQGTRLTVV.

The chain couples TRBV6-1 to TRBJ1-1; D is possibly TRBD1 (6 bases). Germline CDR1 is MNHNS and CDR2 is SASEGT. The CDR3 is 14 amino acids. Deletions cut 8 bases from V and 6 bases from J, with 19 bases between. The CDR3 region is CASRSPGGRAEAFF. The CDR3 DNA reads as TGTGCCAGCCGCTCACCCGGGGGGCGCGCTGAAGCTTTCTTT.

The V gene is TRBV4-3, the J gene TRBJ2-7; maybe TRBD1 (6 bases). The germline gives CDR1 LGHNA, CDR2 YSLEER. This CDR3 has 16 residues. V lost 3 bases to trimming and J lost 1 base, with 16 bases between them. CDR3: CASSHAGQRSSYEQYF. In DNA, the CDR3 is TGCGCCAGCAGCCATGCCGGACAGAGGAGTTCCTACGAGCAGTACTTC.

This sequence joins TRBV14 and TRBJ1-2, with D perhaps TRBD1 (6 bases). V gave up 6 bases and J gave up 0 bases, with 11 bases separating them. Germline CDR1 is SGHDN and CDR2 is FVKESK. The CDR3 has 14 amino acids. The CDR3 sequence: CASSMSGANYGYTF. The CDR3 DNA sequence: TGTGCCAGCAGTATGTCAGGGGCTAACTATGGCTACACCTTC.

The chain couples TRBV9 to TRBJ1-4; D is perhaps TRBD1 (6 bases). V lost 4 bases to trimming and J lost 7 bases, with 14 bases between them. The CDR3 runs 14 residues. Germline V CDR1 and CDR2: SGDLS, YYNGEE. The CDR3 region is CASSSGGGSEKLFF. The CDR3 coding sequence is TGTGCCAGCAGCTCGGGGGGGGGCAGTGAAAAACTGTTTTTT.

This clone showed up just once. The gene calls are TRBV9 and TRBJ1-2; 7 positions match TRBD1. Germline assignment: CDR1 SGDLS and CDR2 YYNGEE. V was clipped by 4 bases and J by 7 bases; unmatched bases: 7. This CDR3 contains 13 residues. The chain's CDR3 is CASSKTGDTGYTF. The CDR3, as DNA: TGTGCCAGCAGCAAAACAGGGGATACTGGCTACACCTTC.

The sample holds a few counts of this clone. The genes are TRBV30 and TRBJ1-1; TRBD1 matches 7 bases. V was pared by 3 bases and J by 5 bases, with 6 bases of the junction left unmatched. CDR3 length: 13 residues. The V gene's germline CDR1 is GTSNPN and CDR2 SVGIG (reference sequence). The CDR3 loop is CAWRVPGGTEAFF. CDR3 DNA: TGTGCCTGGAGAGTACCAGGGGGGACTGAAGCTTTCTTT.

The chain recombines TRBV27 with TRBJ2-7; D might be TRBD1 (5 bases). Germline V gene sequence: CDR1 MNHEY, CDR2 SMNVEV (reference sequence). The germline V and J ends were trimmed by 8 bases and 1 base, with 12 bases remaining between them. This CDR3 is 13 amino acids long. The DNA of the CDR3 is TGTGCCAGCCGAGTTGACAGTTCCTACGAGCAGTACTTC. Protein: CASRVDSSYEQYF.